The sequence of this TCR beta chain was determined in a study of cytomegalovirus exposure and HLA in healthy donors. With 60 Vbeta and 13 Jbeta primers, the PCR was carried out. TCRdb keeps only in-frame clones here, not all; method: immunoSEQ multiplex PCR. This table holds under 150,000 clones, about 80% found once. This CDR3 has 16 amino acids. The germline V gene encodes CDR1 SGHRS and CDR2 YFSETQ. Unmatched junction bases numbered 3, after V lost 0 bases and J lost 4 bases. Sequences were obtained from PBMCs. This rearrangement joins TRBV5-1 to TRBJ2-7; 14 bases match TRBD2. The source is a woman aged 35 to 49 in good health and CMV-seronegative. The CDR3 nucleotides read TGCGCCAGCAGCTTGGGACTAGCGGGAGGGGTATACGAGCAGTACTTC. This sequence encodes CASSLGLAGGVYEQYF.